This T cell receptor beta chain was recorded in a study of monozygotic twins with inflammatory bowel disease. There are 12 residues in the CDR3. The germline CDR1 and CDR2 sequences are SGHAT and FQNNGV. TCRdb reanalyzed the 5' RACE reads and collapses them to one entry per CDR3 protein, without DNA. Reported are fewer than 150,000 distinct CDR3 sequences; the ten largest clones contain under 2.5%. What was sequenced was blood. This chain connects TRBV11-2 to TRBJ1-1; TCRdb's assignment of TRBD1 cannot be checked, as there is no DNA. This TCR was recovered from a human donor with ulcerative colitis or Crohn's disease, or a healthy co-twin of an affected twin (not recorded which). The CDR3 is CASSPNLGQAFF.